This is a list of T cell receptor beta chains from one sample in a study. TCRdb reanalysed the 5' RACE reads using MiXCR and keeps one entry per CDR3 protein. The table lists 55,000 or so distinct CDR3 sequences, around 21% of them singletons, with 3.2% in the top ten. Source material: tumor-infiltrating Tregs sorted from the breast tumor. The receptors originated from a female donor with breast cancer. The CDR3 runs from the conserved cysteine through the conserved F or W. The order of the fields is J gene, D gene, clone size, V gene, CDR3 protein, CDR3 DNA. The D gene is left open where the match is weak. Rows may omit the clone size; those that give it use once, few, many or a size class.

j_call: TRBJ2-2; d_call: -; clone_size: -; v_call: TRBV7-3; cdr3_aa: CASSLRPSTGELFF; cdr3_nt: TGTGCCAGCAGCTTAAGACCAAGCACCGGGGAGCTGTTTTTT
j_call: TRBJ2-1; d_call: TRBD2; clone_size: few; v_call: TRBV5-1; cdr3_aa: CASSDQPWTSNEQFF; cdr3_nt: TGCGCCAGCAGCGACCAGCCTTGGACTAGTAATGAGCAGTTCTTC
j_call: TRBJ1-2; d_call: -; clone_size: many; v_call: TRBV5-1; cdr3_aa: CASSSDSNYGYTF; cdr3_nt: TGCGCTAGCAGCTCTGACAGTAACTATGGCTACACCTTC
j_call: TRBJ1-1; d_call: -; clone_size: -; v_call: TRBV12-3/TRBV12-4; cdr3_aa: CASTLAAFF; cdr3_nt: TGTGCCAGCACCCTAGCAGCGTTCTTT
j_call: TRBJ1-5; d_call: -; clone_size: few; v_call: TRBV20-1; cdr3_aa: CSARDSLGGQPQHF; cdr3_nt: TGCAGTGCTAGGGACTCCTTAGGCGGTCAGCCCCAGCATTTT
j_call: TRBJ2-7; d_call: TRBD1; clone_size: -; v_call: TRBV5-6; cdr3_aa: CASSLGPTGGLSYEQYF; cdr3_nt: TGTGCCAGCAGCTTGGGCCCGACAGGGGGACTTTCCTACGAGCAGTACTTC
j_call: TRBJ1-1; d_call: TRBD1; clone_size: -; v_call: TRBV5-1; cdr3_aa: CASSSTGGAVNNEAFF; cdr3_nt: TGCGCCAGCAGCTCTACAGGGGGCGCGGTGAACAATGAAGCTTTCTTT
j_call: TRBJ1-1; d_call: TRBD1; clone_size: -; v_call: TRBV6-5; cdr3_aa: CASSYLETGERNTEAFF; cdr3_nt: TGTGCCAGCAGTTACCTTGAGACAGGGGAGAGGAACACTGAAGCTTTCTTT
j_call: TRBJ2-1; d_call: -; clone_size: -; v_call: TRBV5-6; cdr3_aa: CASSTHKGAFGRNEQFF; cdr3_nt: TGTGCCAGCAGCACACATAAGGGGGCTTTCGGGAGGAATGAGCAGTTCTTC
j_call: TRBJ2-2; d_call: -; clone_size: -; v_call: TRBV29-1; cdr3_aa: CSVEEVGTGELFF; cdr3_nt: TGCAGCGTTGAAGAAGTAGGAACCGGGGAGCTGTTTTTC
j_call: TRBJ2-3; d_call: -; clone_size: few; v_call: TRBV7-2; cdr3_aa: CASKGSSVWTDTQYF; cdr3_nt: TGTGCCAGCAAGGGAAGTAGTGTTTGGACAGATACGCAGTATTTT
j_call: TRBJ2-7; d_call: -; clone_size: many; v_call: TRBV10-3; cdr3_aa: CAITDEYGSYEQYF; cdr3_nt: TGTGCCATCACCGACGAGTACGGGTCCTACGAGCAGTACTTC
j_call: TRBJ1-2; d_call: -; clone_size: -; v_call: TRBV29-1; cdr3_aa: CSVEWGNYGYTF; cdr3_nt: TGCAGCGTTGAGTGGGGAAACTATGGCTACACCTTC
j_call: TRBJ2-7; d_call: TRBD1; clone_size: few; v_call: TRBV29-1; cdr3_aa: CSVAKTGDRTAQYF; cdr3_nt: TGCAGCGTGGCAAAGACAGGGGACCGGACCGCGCAGTACTTC
j_call: TRBJ2-7; d_call: -; clone_size: -; v_call: TRBV5-1; cdr3_aa: CASSRGGFYEQYF; cdr3_nt: TGCGCCAGCAGCCGTGGGGGGTTCTACGAGCAGTACTTC
j_call: TRBJ2-3; d_call: -; clone_size: few; v_call: TRBV7-3; cdr3_aa: CASSFRKSDTQYF; cdr3_nt: TGTGCCAGCAGCTTCCGAAAATCAGATACGCAGTATTTT
j_call: TRBJ2-7; d_call: TRBD2; clone_size: many; v_call: TRBV10-3; cdr3_aa: CAISESLAGEHSYEQYF; cdr3_nt: TGTGCCATCAGTGAGAGCCTAGCGGGAGAACACTCCTACGAGCAGTACTTC
j_call: TRBJ2-1; d_call: TRBD2; clone_size: large; v_call: TRBV9; cdr3_aa: CASSPTSGLYNEQFF; cdr3_nt: TGTGCCAGCAGCCCTACTAGCGGTCTCTACAATGAGCAGTTCTTC
j_call: TRBJ1-1; d_call: -; clone_size: many; v_call: TRBV5-1; cdr3_aa: CASSHQEGNTEAFF; cdr3_nt: TGCGCCAGCAGCCATCAGGAGGGGAACACTGAAGCTTTCTTT
j_call: TRBJ2-7; d_call: -; clone_size: many; v_call: TRBV13; cdr3_aa: CASSFRDPGSYEQYF; cdr3_nt: TGTGCCAGCAGCTTCCGGGACCCTGGGTCCTACGAGCAGTACTTC
j_call: TRBJ2-7; d_call: TRBD2; clone_size: many; v_call: TRBV18; cdr3_aa: CASSPGLRTRPEYEQYF; cdr3_nt: TGTGCCAGCTCACCAGGACTTCGGACTAGACCTGAATACGAGCAGTACTTC
j_call: TRBJ1-4; d_call: TRBD1; clone_size: -; v_call: TRBV11-2; cdr3_aa: CASSSLRGSNEKLFF; cdr3_nt: TGTGCCAGCAGCTCCCTCAGGGGGTCTAATGAAAAACTGTTTTTT
j_call: TRBJ2-1; d_call: -; clone_size: few; v_call: TRBV5-1; cdr3_aa: CASSLGSYNEQFF; cdr3_nt: TGCGCCAGCAGCTTGGGTTCCTACAATGAGCAGTTCTTC
j_call: TRBJ2-3; d_call: TRBD2; clone_size: -; v_call: TRBV6-5; cdr3_aa: CASSRISSGGTTDTQYF; cdr3_nt: TGTGCCAGCAGTCGGATATCTAGCGGGGGAACCACAGATACGCAGTATTTT
j_call: TRBJ2-2; d_call: -; clone_size: many; v_call: TRBV24-1; cdr3_aa: CATSGHLNTGELFF; cdr3_nt: TGTGCCACCTCGGGACACCTGAACACCGGGGAGCTGTTTTTT
j_call: TRBJ2-1; d_call: -; clone_size: few; v_call: TRBV12-3/TRBV12-4; cdr3_aa: CASGANSHNEQFF; cdr3_nt: TGTGCCAGCGGGGCTAACTCCCACAATGAGCAGTTCTTC
j_call: TRBJ1-1; d_call: TRBD1; clone_size: few; v_call: TRBV5-1; cdr3_aa: CASSRAGQGGIEAFF; cdr3_nt: TGCGCCAGCAGCAGGGCCGGACAGGGCGGCATTGAAGCTTTCTTT
j_call: TRBJ2-5; d_call: -; clone_size: -; v_call: TRBV7-2; cdr3_aa: CASSLRIETQYF; cdr3_nt: TGTGCCAGCAGCTTAAGGATAGAGACCCAGTACTTC
j_call: TRBJ1-5; d_call: TRBD1; clone_size: -; v_call: TRBV2; cdr3_aa: CASSQQGARDQPQHF; cdr3_nt: TGTGCCAGCAGTCAACAGGGGGCGAGGGATCAGCCCCAGCATTTT
j_call: TRBJ2-3; d_call: -; clone_size: -; v_call: TRBV6-6; cdr3_aa: CASSPMGDTQYF; cdr3_nt: TGTGCCAGCAGTCCGATGGGAGATACGCAGTATTTT
j_call: TRBJ2-3; d_call: TRBD2; clone_size: few; v_call: TRBV9; cdr3_aa: CASSPRGVSTDTQYF; cdr3_nt: TGTGCCAGCAGCCCTCGGGGGGTTAGCACAGATACGCAGTATTTT
j_call: TRBJ1-4; d_call: -; clone_size: -; v_call: TRBV28; cdr3_aa: CASSLSGVNEKLFF; cdr3_nt: TGTGCCAGCAGTTTATCCGGGGTTAATGAAAAACTGTTTTTT
j_call: TRBJ2-7; d_call: -; clone_size: few; v_call: TRBV6-5; cdr3_aa: CASSYFYSTYEQYF; cdr3_nt: TGTGCCAGCAGTTACTTCTACAGTACCTACGAGCAGTACTTC
j_call: TRBJ2-4; d_call: -; clone_size: -; v_call: TRBV20-1; cdr3_aa: CSAREGASGGDLDF; cdr3_nt: TGCAGTGCTAGAGAAGGGGCCAGCGGAGGGGACTTGGACTTC
j_call: TRBJ2-7; d_call: TRBD1; clone_size: few; v_call: TRBV3-1; cdr3_aa: CASSQDSTGQGREQYF; cdr3_nt: TGTGCCAGCAGCCAAGATAGTACGGGACAGGGAAGGGAGCAGTACTTC
j_call: TRBJ2-7; d_call: -; clone_size: -; v_call: TRBV20-1; cdr3_aa: CSASPGPLPAYEQYF; cdr3_nt: TGCAGTGCTAGCCCGGGACCCTTACCCGCTTACGAGCAGTACTTC
j_call: TRBJ2-3; d_call: -; clone_size: few; v_call: TRBV7-2; cdr3_aa: CASSLSQGPDTQYF; cdr3_nt: TGTGCCAGCAGCTTAAGCCAGGGCCCAGATACGCAGTATTTT
j_call: TRBJ1-6; d_call: -; clone_size: many; v_call: TRBV28; cdr3_aa: CASRPRQNNSPLHF; cdr3_nt: TGTGCCAGCAGGCCGAGACAGAATAATTCACCCCTCCACTTT
j_call: TRBJ2-1; d_call: TRBD2; clone_size: -; v_call: TRBV29-1; cdr3_aa: CSVEESGSVDTQFF; cdr3_nt: TGCAGCGTTGAAGAGAGCGGGAGCGTGGATACGCAGTTCTTC
j_call: TRBJ1-5; d_call: TRBD1; clone_size: -; v_call: TRBV20-1; cdr3_aa: CSARDRSNSNQPQHF; cdr3_nt: TGCAGTGCTAGGGACAGGAGTAATAGCAATCAGCCCCAGCATTTT
j_call: TRBJ2-1; d_call: -; clone_size: -; v_call: TRBV6-2/TRBV6-3; cdr3_aa: CASSYSPEGNEQFF; cdr3_nt: TGTGCCAGCAGTTACTCTCCAGAGGGCAATGAGCAGTTCTTC
j_call: TRBJ2-3; d_call: TRBD2; clone_size: many; v_call: TRBV20-1; cdr3_aa: CSARDLWGTSGKSDTQYF; cdr3_nt: TGCAGTGCTAGAGATCTATGGGGGACTAGCGGAAAGTCAGATACGCAGTATTTT
j_call: TRBJ1-1; d_call: -; clone_size: few; v_call: TRBV7-9; cdr3_aa: CASTSDRGRAEAFF; cdr3_nt: TGTGCCAGCACCTCCGACCGCGGTAGAGCTGAAGCTTTCTTT
j_call: TRBJ2-2; d_call: -; clone_size: few; v_call: TRBV7-3; cdr3_aa: CASSLKSRGGELFF; cdr3_nt: TGTGCCAGCAGCTTAAAGTCAAGGGGCGGGGAGCTGTTTTTT
j_call: TRBJ1-1; d_call: -; clone_size: -; v_call: TRBV14; cdr3_aa: CASSTRDVAFF; cdr3_nt: TGTGCCAGCAGCACGAGGGACGTTGCTTTCTTT
j_call: TRBJ2-3; d_call: -; clone_size: medium-sized; v_call: TRBV12-3/TRBV12-4; cdr3_aa: CASSPQGRADTQYF; cdr3_nt: TGTGCCAGCAGTCCTCAGGGTAGGGCAGATACGCAGTATTTT
j_call: TRBJ2-1; d_call: TRBD2; clone_size: -; v_call: TRBV9; cdr3_aa: CVSSPTSGLYNEQFF; cdr3_nt: TGTGTTAGCAGCCCTACTAGCGGTCTTTACAATGAGCAGTTCTTC
j_call: TRBJ2-1; d_call: TRBD1; clone_size: -; v_call: TRBV12-3/TRBV12-4; cdr3_aa: CASSPLGQGIGEQFF; cdr3_nt: TGTGCCAGCAGTCCCCTGGGACAGGGGATAGGTGAGCAGTTCTTC
j_call: TRBJ2-2; d_call: -; clone_size: -; v_call: TRBV6-2/TRBV6-3; cdr3_aa: CASSYVRTGEPLF; cdr3_nt: TGTGCCAGCAGTTATGTTCGGACCGGGGAGCCGCTTTTT
j_call: TRBJ2-3; d_call: TRBD1; clone_size: -; v_call: TRBV5-1; cdr3_aa: CASSPTGADTQCF; cdr3_nt: TGCGCCAGCAGTCCAACAGGGGCAGATACGCAGTGTTTT
j_call: TRBJ2-4; d_call: TRBD1; clone_size: many; v_call: TRBV9; cdr3_aa: CASSPTGQGDYIQYF; cdr3_nt: TGTGCCAGCAGCCCAACCGGACAGGGGGATTACATTCAGTACTTC
j_call: TRBJ1-4; d_call: TRBD1; clone_size: -; v_call: TRBV5-1; cdr3_aa: CASSPGTASNEKLFF; cdr3_nt: TGCGCCAGCAGCCCGGGGACAGCAAGTAATGAAAAACTGTTTTTT
j_call: TRBJ1-6; d_call: -; clone_size: -; v_call: TRBV5-6; cdr3_aa: CASSLGTVRSPLHF; cdr3_nt: TGTGCCAGCAGCTTGGGGACGGTCAGATCACCCCTCCACTTT
j_call: TRBJ2-1; d_call: TRBD2; clone_size: few; v_call: TRBV7-2; cdr3_aa: CASSLEQRGGGQFF; cdr3_nt: TGTGCCAGCAGCTTAGAACAGCGGGGGGGCGGGCAGTTCTTC